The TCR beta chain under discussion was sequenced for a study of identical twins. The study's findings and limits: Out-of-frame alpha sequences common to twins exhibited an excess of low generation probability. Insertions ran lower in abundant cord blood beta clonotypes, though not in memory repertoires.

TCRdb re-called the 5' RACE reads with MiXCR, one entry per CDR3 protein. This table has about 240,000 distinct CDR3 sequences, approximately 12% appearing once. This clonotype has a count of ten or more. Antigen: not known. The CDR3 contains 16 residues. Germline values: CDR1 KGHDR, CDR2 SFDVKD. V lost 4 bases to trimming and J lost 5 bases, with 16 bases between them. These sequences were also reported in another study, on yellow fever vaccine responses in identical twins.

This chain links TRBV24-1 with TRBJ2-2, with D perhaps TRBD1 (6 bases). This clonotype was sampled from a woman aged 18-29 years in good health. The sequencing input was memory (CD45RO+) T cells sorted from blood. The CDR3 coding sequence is TGTGCCACCAGTGAGGCAACAGGGCAGGGAACCGGGGAGCTGTTTTTT. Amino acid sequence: CATSEATGQGTGELFF.